This T cell receptor beta chain came from a study of technical replicates of blood from a few donors. Clones were sequenced by immunoSEQ multiplex PCR, and TCRdb holds only the in-frame ones, with some missing. This sample has roughly 81,000 clones, with about 97% found just once. There are 14 residues in the CDR3. Deletions cut 3 bases from V and 8 bases from J, with 13 bases between. Per the germline V gene, CDR1 is MNHEY and CDR2 is SMNVEV (reference sequence). This chain connects TRBV27 to TRBJ1-4; tentative D call: TRBD1 (6 bases). This TCR was recovered from a human donor in good health. The sample taken for sequencing was T cells isolated from PBMCs. The CDR3 nucleotides are TGTGCCAGCAGTTTCACAGGTCAGGGGGAAAAACTGTTTTTT. It is translated as CASSFTGQGEKLFF.